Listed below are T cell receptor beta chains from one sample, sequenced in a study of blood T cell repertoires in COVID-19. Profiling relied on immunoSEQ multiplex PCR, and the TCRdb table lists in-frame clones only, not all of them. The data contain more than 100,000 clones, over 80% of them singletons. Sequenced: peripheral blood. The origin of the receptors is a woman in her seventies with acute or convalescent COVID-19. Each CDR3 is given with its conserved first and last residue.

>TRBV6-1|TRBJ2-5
CASSDQRGVQETQYF
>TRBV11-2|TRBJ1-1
CASSLDRNTEAFF
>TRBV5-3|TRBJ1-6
CARSPPTGAQYNSPLHF
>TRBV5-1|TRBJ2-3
CASSIGLAGNTDTQYF
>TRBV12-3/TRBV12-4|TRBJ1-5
CASSLSPNQPQHF
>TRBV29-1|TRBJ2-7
CSVAGAYEQYF
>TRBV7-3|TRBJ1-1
CASSLQGGTEAFF
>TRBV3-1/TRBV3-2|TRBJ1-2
CASSDRGGSNGYTF
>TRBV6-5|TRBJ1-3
CASSTRGETGNTIYF
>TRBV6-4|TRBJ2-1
CASSDRTGGFRSYNEQFF
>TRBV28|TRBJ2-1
CASSFLGTSNDNEQFF
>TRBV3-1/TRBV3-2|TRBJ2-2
CASSQRGGFNTGELFF
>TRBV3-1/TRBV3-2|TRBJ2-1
CASSQGGGRVSSEQFF
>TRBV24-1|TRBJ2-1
CATSDSRQFDNEQFF
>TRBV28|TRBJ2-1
CASRASGGAYNEQFF
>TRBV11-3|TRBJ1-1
CASSLSRWGGNTEAFF
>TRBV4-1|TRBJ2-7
CASSHGGQGAYEQYF
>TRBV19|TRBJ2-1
CASRASGSYNEQFF
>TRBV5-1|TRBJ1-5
CASSPDTGINQPQHF
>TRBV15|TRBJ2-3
CATSGGTGGTDTQYF
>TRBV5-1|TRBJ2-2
CASSLEAGATGELFF
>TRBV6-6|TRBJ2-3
CASRKGDTQYF
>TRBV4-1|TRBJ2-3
CASSQGGQTDTQYF
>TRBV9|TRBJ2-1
CASSVETGYNEQFF
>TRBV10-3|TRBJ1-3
CAISAAPGQGASRGNTIYF
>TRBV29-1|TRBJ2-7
CSVGVPDRGYEQYF
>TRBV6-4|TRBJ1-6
CASSDSRGNSPLHF
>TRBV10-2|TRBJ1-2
CASSESGRVETF
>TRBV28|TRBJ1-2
CASSPGINYGYTF
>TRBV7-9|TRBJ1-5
CASSLVVTGLNQPQHF
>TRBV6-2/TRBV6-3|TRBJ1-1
CASSFRNLGTEAFF